The 32 T cell receptor beta chains below come from one sample, sequenced in a study of beta chain features in type 1 diabetes. Study-wide points: Shortening that was moderate but significant affected the TCRB CDR3s of Type 1 diabetes patients in all four CD4+ subsets.

These receptors are not linked to any known antigen. Expressed TCRB transcripts got sequenced, as all isolated RNA was reverse transcribed. TCRdb's table, derived via immunoSEQ multiplex PCR, lists solely in-frame clones and lacks some. Of approximately 260,000 clones listed, 24% are singletons. The material sequenced was naive CD4+ T cells from blood. The receptors were sampled from a woman aged 30 to 39 with type 1 diabetes.

In this sample, this clone turned up a few times. The genes are TRBV2 and TRBJ2-1; 8 nucleotides agree with TRBD2. Looked up from germline, CDR1 is SNHLY and CDR2 is FYNNEI. With V trimmed by 3 bases and J by 2 bases, 6 bases remained unmatched. The CDR3 length is 16 residues. The CDR3 coding sequence is TGTGCCAGCAGTGATTTCGGACTAGCCGCCTACAATGAGCAGTTCTTC. Translated, it gives CASSDFGLAAYNEQFF.

This clone was seen a few times. Other DNA sequences of this sample code for an identical CDR3. V is TRBV29-1 and J is TRBJ2-7; possible D gene TRBD1, 6 bases. Per the germline V gene, CDR1 is SQVTM and CDR2 is ANQGSEA. Trimming pared 4 bases from V and 0 bases from J, leaving 7 bases between. There are 12 residues in the CDR3. For the CDR3, the DNA is TGCAGCGTTGGCAGGGGCTCCTACGAGCAGTACTTC. This gives the protein CSVGRGSYEQYF.

This rearrangement joins TRBV5-4 to TRBJ2-5; 8 bases are a match to TRBD2. V was clipped by 1 base and J by 5 bases; unmatched bases: 10. CDR1 and CDR2 from the germline V gene are SGHNT and YYREEE (reference sequence). The CDR3 covers 16 residues. For the CDR3, the DNA is TGTGCCAGCAGCTTGACTAGCGGACGAGGAGGGGAGACCCAGTACTTC. It translates to CASSLTSGRGGETQYF.

Only a few counts were recorded for this clone. CDR3 in amino acids: CASSLVSGRVDTQYF. The CDR3 coding sequence is TGTGCCAGCAGCTTAGTTAGCGGGAGAGTGGATACGCAGTATTTT. The chain joins TRBV7-2 to TRBJ2-3, with 9 bases identical to TRBD2. This CDR3 has 15 amino acids. The J segment lost 6 bases and the V segment lost 1 base, leaving 5 bases of the junction unmatched. CDR1 is SGHTA and CDR2 is FQGNSA in the germline V gene.

This chain joins TRBV9 and TRBJ2-7; TRBD2 agrees at 8 bases. Losses at the gene ends were 4 bases for V and 5 bases for J; bases not matched to a gene: 5. Per germline, CDR1 SGDLS and CDR2 YYNGEE. This CDR3 has 13 amino acids. CDR3 region: CASSPRRGDEQYF. CDR3 sequence (DNA): TGTGCCAGCAGCCCCCGGCGGGGGGACGAGCAGTACTTC. The whole variable domain, filled in from reference TRBV9 and TRBJ2-7, reads DSGVTQTPKHLITATGQRVTLRCSPRSGDLSVYWYQQSLDQGLQFLIQYYNGEERAKGNILERFSAQQFPDLHSELNLSSLELGDSALYFCASSPRRGDEQYFGPGTRLTVT.

This clone has just a few counts. The V gene is TRBV14, the J gene TRBJ2-7, with 9 bases that match TRBD1. The germline gives CDR1 SGHDN, CDR2 FVKESK. V shed 5 bases and J 5 bases; nucleotides not matched to a gene: 4. The length of the CDR3 is 13 residues. The CDR3 region has the DNA TGTGCCAGCAGCTGGGACAGGGAGGACGAGCAGTACTTC. It translates to CASSWDREDEQYF. Complete variable domain (other parts from reference TRBV14 and TRBJ2-7): EAGVTQFPSHSVIEKGQTVTLRCDPISGHDNLYWYRRVMGKEIKFLLHFVKESKQDESGMPNNRFLAERTGGTYSTLKVQPAELEDSGVYFCASSWDREDEQYFGPGTRLTVT.

The chain employs TRBV9 and TRBJ1-1; TRBD1 agrees at 7 bases. The CDR3 runs to 14 residues. The germline V gene has CDR1 SGDLS and CDR2 YYNGEE. With V trimmed by 4 bases and J by 4 bases, 7 bases remained unmatched. The CDR3 DNA follows: TGTGCCAGCAGCAAGACAGGGACCGTCACTGAAGCTTTCTTT. The encoded protein is CASSKTGTVTEAFF.

This sequence joins TRBV19 and TRBJ2-5; TRBD1 matches 7 bases. V gave up 0 bases and J gave up 5 bases; unmatched junction bases: 12. Germline CDR1 reads LNHDA; CDR2 reads SQIVND (reference sequence). The CDR3 covers 17 residues. CDR3 coding DNA: TGTGCCAGTAGTATAGATACGGGGACAGAGCGGTTCGAGACCCAGTACTTC. Its protein is CASSIDTGTERFETQYF.

The chain carries TRBV2 and TRBJ1-3; 8 bases fit TRBD1. The CDR3 loop spans 15 amino acids. Germline V gives CDR1 SNHLY, CDR2 FYNNEI. J was trimmed by 0 bases and V by 4 bases; bases with no gene match: 2. In DNA, the CDR3 is TGTGCCAGCAGTGCGACAGGGGCCTCTGGAAACACCATATATTTT. Its translation: CASSATGASGNTIYF.

This clone turned up a few times. The chain combines TRBV29-1 with TRBJ1-2, with TRBD1 matching 9 bases. The V gene's germline CDR1 is SQVTM and CDR2 ANQGSEA. After removal of 5 bases from V and 2 bases from J, the junction contained 3 bases not matched to a gene. The CDR3 is 13 amino acids. The CDR3 DNA sequence: TGCAGCGTTTCACAGGGGGCAAACTATGGCTACACCTTC. Amino acids: CSVSQGANYGYTF.

J is TRBJ2-5 and V is TRBV7-9, with D possibly TRBD2 on 5 matching bases. CDR3 length: 15 residues. V dropped 0 bases and J dropped 0 bases, with 8 bases sitting between them. Germline CDR1 SEHNR, CDR2 FQNEAQ (reference sequence). CDR3 sequence reads: CASSLATTHQETQYF. CDR3 sequence (DNA): TGTGCCAGCAGCTTAGCGACTACCCACCAAGAGACCCAGTACTTC.

This clone was picked up a small number of times. The chain uses TRBV7-2 and TRBJ2-5; 11 nucleotides agree with TRBD1. CDR3 length: 15 amino acids. CDR1 SGHTA and CDR2 FQGNSA come from the germline V gene. Trimming removed 5 bases from V and 1 base from J; junction bases left unmatched: 3. CDR3 nucleotide sequence: TGTGCCAGCAGCCGCGGACAGGGGGCCCAAGAGACCCAGTACTTC. It is translated as CASSRGQGAQETQYF.

The chain couples TRBV6-5 to TRBJ2-7; D may be TRBD1 (6 bases). Germline CDR1 and CDR2: MNHEY and SVGAGI. The ends were cut back, 5 bases at V and 0 bases at J, with 11 bases in the middle. This CDR3 comprises 14 residues. The CDR3 reads CASSRTVYSYEQYF. The CDR3 region has the DNA TGTGCCAGCAGTAGGACAGTTTACTCCTACGAGCAGTACTTC.

This clone was seen only once. The chain employs TRBV2 and TRBJ2-1, with D perhaps TRBD1 (6 bases). This CDR3 region has 13 residues. The V end lost 7 bases, the J end lost 3 bases, and 10 bases lay between the germline ends. Germline lookup yields CDR1 SNHLY and CDR2 FYNNEI. The CDR3 is CASTPGHYNEQFF. The CDR3, as DNA: TGTGCCAGCACACCGGGACACTACAATGAGCAGTTCTTC.

The chain carries TRBV5-1 and TRBJ2-1; 10 positions match TRBD2. CDR1 and CDR2 (germline): SGHRS, YFSETQ. Trimming removed 0 bases from V and 8 bases from J; junction bases left unmatched: 8. The length of the CDR3 is 16 residues. The CDR3: CASSLVPTSGTDEQFF. CDR3 bases: TGCGCCAGCAGCTTGGTACCCACTAGCGGGACGGATGAGCAGTTCTTC.

As DNA, the CDR3 is TGTGCCAGCAGCGGAGGGGCTAGCGGGAGCTCCTACGAGCAGTACTTC. This codes for CASSGGASGSSYEQYF. The J gene is TRBJ2-7, the V gene TRBV9; 10 bases line up with TRBD2. The trim removed 3 bases at V and 0 bases at J, leaving 6 bases unmatched. CDR1 is SGDLS and CDR2 is YYNGEE in the germline V gene. The CDR3 covers 16 residues.

The sample holds a few counts of this clone. The chain joins TRBV28 to TRBJ2-1, with a possible D match to TRBD2 (6 bases). V shed 8 bases and J shed 8 bases, with 25 bases lying between them. The CDR3 covers 16 residues. Germline V gene lookup returns CDR1 MDHEN and CDR2 SYDVKM. The CDR3 region is CASVPGIGGDSHEQFF. The CDR3 nucleotides are TGTGCCAGCGTTCCGGGGATCGGGGGAGATAGTCATGAGCAGTTCTTC.

This clone occurred once. The chain has TRBV2 and TRBJ2-1; 9 bases match TRBD2. Trimming removed 6 bases from V and 5 bases from J; junction bases left unmatched: 14. Germline CDR1 and CDR2: SNHLY and FYNNEI. This CDR3 region has 17 residues. The CDR3 DNA reads TGTGCCAGCAGCCTTCCTAGCGGGGTCGGCCTCAACAATGAGCAGTTCTTC. Amino acids: CASSLPSGVGLNNEQFF.

This clone occurred a few times. The chain has TRBV9 and TRBJ1-2; 10 bases agree with TRBD1. This CDR3 region has 15 residues. Germline values: CDR1 SGDLS, CDR2 YYNGEE. Trimming at V came to 3 bases and at J to 8 bases, leaving 10 bases not matched to a gene. The CDR3 DNA reads TGTGCCAGCAGCGCACCGGGACAGGGGCTGAAAGGCTACACCTTC. This codes for CASSAPGQGLKGYTF.

This chain connects TRBV28 to TRBJ2-7; TRBD1 matches at 7 bases. The germline gives CDR1 MDHEN, CDR2 SYDVKM. V lost 6 bases, J lost 3 bases, and 11 bases stayed unmatched. The CDR3 has 15 residues. The chain's CDR3 is CASRRRDSGFYEQYF. As DNA, the CDR3 is TGTGCCAGCAGGCGCCGGGACAGTGGGTTCTACGAGCAGTACTTC.

This chain links TRBV7-3 with TRBJ2-3; a possible D gene is TRBD1 (6 bases). V was trimmed by 6 bases and J by 6 bases, leaving 16 bases between them. The CDR3 is 14 residues long. Germline CDR1 is SGHTA and CDR2 is FQGTGA. For the CDR3, the DNA is TGTGCCAGCAGTCCGGGAACAGGGTCCGATACGCAGTATTTT. Amino acids: CASSPGTGSDTQYF.

V gene TRBV5-4 combines with J gene TRBJ2-5; 12 nucleotides line up with TRBD2. After removal of 4 bases from V and 4 bases from J, the junction contained 11 bases not matched to a gene. The CDR3 extends over 17 amino acids. From germline, CDR1 is SGHNT and CDR2 YYREEE (reference sequence). The CDR3 DNA reads as TGTGCCAGCAGCGTGGGACTAGCGGGCTCTGGGGGAGAGACCCAGTACTTC. This translates into CASSVGLAGSGGETQYF. The full variable domain, rest sourced from reference TRBV5-4 and TRBJ2-5, is ETGVTQSPTHLIKTRGQQVTLRCSSQSGHNTVSWYQQALGQGPQFIFQYYREEENGRGNFPPRFSGLQFPNYSSELNVNALELDDSALYLCASSVGLAGSGGETQYFGPGTRLLVL.

This clone was counted only a few times. V usage is TRBV7-3 and J usage is TRBJ2-6, with a possible D match to TRBD1 (5 bases). The CDR3 is 17 amino acids. Trimming removed 1 base from V and 0 bases from J, with 10 bases in between. Germline V gene lookup returns CDR1 SGHTA and CDR2 FQGTGA. The CDR3 sequence is CASSLIGASSGANVLTF. The CDR3 DNA is TGTGCCAGCAGCTTAATTGGGGCGAGCTCTGGGGCCAACGTCCTGACTTTC. Full variable domain (outside the CDR3, taken from reference TRBV7-3 and TRBJ2-6): GAGVSQTPSNKVTEKGKYVELRCDPISGHTALYWYRQSLGQGPEFLIYFQGTGAADDSGLPNDRFFAVRPEGSVSTLKIQRTERGDSAVYLCASSLIGASSGANVLTFGAGSRLTVL.

The table lists this clone with a few counts. For the CDR3, the DNA is TGTGCCAGCAGTCGAACAGAGTACACTGAAGCTTTCTTT. As protein: CASSRTEYTEAFF. The chain employs TRBV25-1 and TRBJ1-1; no clear D. The V gene lost 5 bases and the J gene lost 3 bases, with 10 bases spanning the gap. There are 13 residues in the CDR3. Germline CDR1 MGHDK, CDR2 SYGVNS.

The V gene is TRBV19, the J gene TRBJ2-5; 8 bases map to TRBD2. There are 15 residues in the CDR3. Trimming at V came to 1 base and at J to 5 bases, leaving 6 bases not matched to a gene. CDR1 and CDR2 (germline): LNHDA, SQIVND (reference sequence). CDR3 amino acids: CASSIAGRAGETQYF. The CDR3 DNA sequence: TGTGCCAGTAGTATAGCCGGGAGGGCTGGGGAGACCCAGTACTTC.

J is TRBJ1-2 and V is TRBV6-5; no firm D call. Looked up from germline, CDR1 is MNHEY and CDR2 is SVGAGI. The CDR3 covers 14 residues. V dropped 5 bases and J dropped 3 bases, with 13 bases sitting between them. The CDR3 nucleotides read TGTGCCAGCAGTACTTTATTCGGGGACTATGGCTACACCTTC. Translation: CASSTLFGDYGYTF.

The chain has TRBV5-1 and TRBJ2-3, with 7 positions matching TRBD2. The trim removed 0 bases at V and 2 bases at J, leaving 12 bases unmatched. This CDR3 contains 18 residues. From germline, CDR1 is SGHRS and CDR2 YFSETQ. In nucleotides, the CDR3 is TGCGCCAGCAGCTTGGGGACCGGTGGGAGGGCCTACACAGATACGCAGTATTTT. Its translation: CASSLGTGGRAYTDTQYF.

This clone has a handful of counts. V usage is TRBV5-1 and J usage is TRBJ2-1; D is ambiguous. This CDR3 contains 14 residues. Germline loops: CDR1 SGHRS, CDR2 YFSETQ. V was trimmed by 1 base and J by 2 bases, leaving 7 bases between them. The CDR3 is CASSLRSPYNEQFF. The CDR3 DNA reads as TGCGCCAGCAGCTTGCGCAGTCCCTACAATGAGCAGTTCTTC.

J is TRBJ2-7 and V is TRBV29-1; 7 bases agree with TRBD1. J gave up 3 bases and V 6 bases, and 8 bases lay outside the gene matches. The CDR3 has 13 residues. The germline V gene encodes CDR1 SQVTM and CDR2 ANQGSEA. DNA for the CDR3: TGCAGCGTCCGGACAGGCAAGAACTACGAGCAGTACTTC. Protein product: CSVRTGKNYEQYF.

V gene TRBV30 combines with J gene TRBJ2-2; perhaps TRBD1 as D (6 bases). V dropped 3 bases and J dropped 6 bases, with 11 bases sitting between them. CDR1 is GTSNPN, CDR2 SVGIG, per germline (reference sequence). There are 13 residues in the CDR3. CDR3 protein: CAWRGAASGELFF. The CDR3, as DNA: TGTGCCTGGAGGGGGGCGGCCTCCGGGGAGCTGTTTTTT.

J is TRBJ2-7 and V is TRBV15; D remains unclear. CDR1 LNHNV and CDR2 YYDKDF come from the germline V gene (reference sequence). There are 13 residues in the CDR3. Trimming stripped 0 bases from V and 5 bases from J, with 8 bases between. CDR3 sequence reads: CATSREGGNEQYF. The CDR3 DNA is TGTGCCACCAGCAGAGAAGGCGGCAACGAGCAGTACTTC.

J is TRBJ2-1 and V is TRBV5-4; 7 nucleotides line up with TRBD2. The ends lost 4 bases at V and 10 bases at J; junction bases unmatched: 8. The CDR3 runs to 13 residues. Germline V gene lookup returns CDR1 SGHNT and CDR2 YYREEE (reference sequence). The CDR3 DNA follows: TGTGCCAGCAGCCGGACTAGTCAGGAGGAGCAGTTCTTC. This translates into CASSRTSQEEQFF.